The 18 T cell receptor beta chains given below trace back to one sample, sequenced in a study of CD8 T cells in ankylosing spondylitis. In TCRdb, the 5' RACE reads were re-called with MiXCR into one record per CDR3 protein. The sample has approximately 190,000 distinct CDR3 sequences, under 15% seen once. Sequencing used blood, either unsorted or a sorted T cell fraction (not recorded which). These receptors were taken from a female donor with ankylosing spondylitis or in good health (not recorded which).

This clonotype was picked up many times. The DNA for the CDR3 is TGTGCCAGCAGTTACACCGGGGTCGGGGAAAAACTGTTTTTT. It yields the protein CASSYTGVGEKLFF. The genes are TRBV6-5 and TRBJ1-4; D unclear. Germline CDR1 MNHEY, CDR2 SVGAGI. V was cut by 2 bases and J by 8 bases, with 12 bases left in between. The CDR3 runs 14 residues.

This clonotype appeared a few times. The chain is built from TRBV19 and TRBJ2-3; 8 bases align to TRBD1. Germline V lookup: CDR1 LNHDA, CDR2 SQIVND (reference sequence). J lost 5 bases, V lost 2 bases, and 6 bases had no gene match. The CDR3 has 15 residues. The CDR3 region has the DNA TGTGCCAGTAGTATAACCGGACAGGGACAAGATACGCAGTATTTT. Its translation: CASSITGQGQDTQYF. The full variable domain, rest sourced from reference TRBV19 and TRBJ2-3, is DGGITQSPKYLFRKEGQNVTLSCEQNLNHDAMYWYRQDPGQGLRLIYYSQIVNDFQKGDIAEGYSVSREKKESFPLTVTSAQKNPTAFYLCASSITGQGQDTQYFGPGTRLTVL.

The V and J genes are TRBV5-1 and TRBJ2-7; tentative D call: TRBD2 (6 bases). The CDR3 is made up of 16 amino acids. Trimming removed 4 bases at V and 0 bases at J, with 17 bases between. Per germline, CDR1 SGHRS and CDR2 YFSETQ. The CDR3 loop reads CASSDGVSGTSYEQYF. The CDR3 DNA reads TGCGCCAGCAGCGACGGCGTTAGCGGAACCTCCTACGAGCAGTACTTC.

The table lists this clonotype with a few counts. The chain has TRBV5-1 and TRBJ2-7; D call uncertain. Germline V gives CDR1 SGHRS, CDR2 YFSETQ. This CDR3 spans 13 amino acids. Trimming cost V 7 bases and J 3 bases, with 14 bases left between them. CDR3 sequence (DNA): TGCGCCAGCGCGAGGTCCCCTAGCTACGAGCAGTACTTC. Its protein product is CASARSPSYEQYF. The full variable domain, its missing parts supplied by reference TRBV5-1 and TRBJ2-7, is KAGVTQTPRYLIKTRGQQVTLSCSPISGHRSVSWYQQTPGQGLQFLFEYFSETQRNKGNFPGRFSGRQFSNSRSEMNVSTLELGDSALYLCASARSPSYEQYFGPGTRLTVT.

This chain uses TRBV12-3 or TRBV12-4 with TRBJ2-7; D is uncertain. The CDR3 totals 12 residues. V shed 2 bases and J shed 4 bases, with 6 bases lying between them. DNA of the CDR3: TGTGCCAGCAGTTTAAGATGGTACGAGCAGTACTTC. This gives the protein CASSLRWYEQYF.

This clonotype was found many times. The V gene is TRBV7-8, the J gene TRBJ2-2; D is possibly TRBD1 (6 bases). V lost 5 bases and J lost 4, with 14 bases in between. The germline V gene has CDR1 SGHVS and CDR2 FQNEAQ. The CDR3 has 15 amino acids. The CDR3 region is CASSVTGWGTGELFF. Here the CDR3 DNA reads TGTGCCAGCAGCGTCACAGGGTGGGGCACCGGGGAGCTGTTTTTT.

This clonotype occurred many times. The chain carries TRBV12-3 or TRBV12-4 and TRBJ1-5, with 9 bases matching TRBD1. The CDR3 loop spans 13 amino acids. V trimming: 4 bases; J trimming: 7 bases; junction bases outside the gene matches: 2. This chain's CDR3 is CASSWDRDQPQHF. In nucleotides, the CDR3 is TGTGCCAGCAGTTGGGACAGGGACCAGCCCCAGCATTTT.

Only a few counts were recorded for this clonotype. The gene calls are TRBV10-3 and TRBJ1-2; 8 bases align to TRBD1. This CDR3 is 12 amino acids long. Germline values: CDR1 ENHRY, CDR2 SYGVKD. V shed 7 bases, J shed 5 bases, and the junction held 3 bases outside the gene matches. The chain's CDR3 is CAITGTGYGYTF. For the CDR3, the DNA is TGTGCCATCACCGGGACAGGATATGGCTACACCTTC.

The sample holds many counts of this clonotype. This chain connects TRBV7-2 to TRBJ1-3; 8 bases fit TRBD1. Germline CDR1 and CDR2: SGHTA and FQGNSA. This CDR3 has 17 amino acids. V lost 1 base and J lost 2; bases outside the gene matches: 7. This CDR3 is CASSLVWQGAAGNTIYF. The DNA of the CDR3 is TGTGCCAGCAGCTTAGTATGGCAGGGGGCGGCTGGAAACACCATATATTTT.

This clonotype has ten or more counts. The gene calls are TRBV12-3 or TRBV12-4 and TRBJ2-7; D remains ambiguous. This CDR3 contains 12 residues. V lost 1 base to trimming and J lost 7 bases, with 8 bases between them. The DNA of the CDR3 is TGTGCCAGCAGTTTAGATCGGCTTGAGCAGTACTTC. Its translation: CASSLDRLEQYF.

This clonotype was picked up many times. This chain joins TRBV12-3 or TRBV12-4 and TRBJ1-6; tentative D call: TRBD1 (5 bases). Between the trimmed V and J ends, which lost 6 bases and 9 bases, there was a span of 15 bases. The CDR3 covers 14 residues. The CDR3 DNA sequence: TGTGCCAGCAGGCCCGACAGTGGCGGTTCACCCCTCCACTTT. Encoded protein: CASRPDSGGSPLHF.

This clonotype has ten or more counts. The chain employs TRBV7-2 and TRBJ2-7; no clear D gene. V lost 2 bases and J lost 6, with 8 bases in between. This CDR3 contains 12 residues. Looked up from germline, CDR1 is SGHTA and CDR2 is FQGNSA. CDR3 amino acids: CASSLNSPEQYF. In DNA form, the CDR3 reads TGTGCCAGCAGCTTAAATAGCCCCGAGCAGTACTTC. Drawing the rest from reference TRBV7-2 and TRBJ2-7, the complete variable domain is GAGVSQSPSNKVTEKGKDVELRCDPISGHTALYWYRQSLGQGLEFLIYFQGNSAPDKSGLPSDRFSAERTGGSVSTLTIQRTQQEDSAVYLCASSLNSPEQYFGPGTRLTVT.

At least ten counts were recorded for this clonotype. The chain's CDR3 is CASSAGTSGGTGEQFF. CDR3 bases: TGTGCCAGCAGTGCGGGGACTAGCGGGGGCACGGGTGAGCAGTTCTTC. The chain combines TRBV12-3 or TRBV12-4 with TRBJ2-1; 14 bases map to TRBD2. This CDR3 has 16 amino acids. V lost 5 bases and J lost 9; bases outside the gene matches: 9.

There are many counts of this clonotype. The chain is built from TRBV7-8 and TRBJ2-2; 12 nucleotides line up with TRBD2. Germline values: CDR1 SGHVS, CDR2 FQNEAQ. This CDR3 is 17 amino acids long. V was pared by 1 base and J by 6 bases, with 6 bases of the junction left unmatched. CDR3 nucleotides: TGTGCCAGCAGCTTAGTGGCCCTAGCGGGAGGGGCCGGGGAGCTGTTTTTT. Translating gives CASSLVALAGGAGELFF.

The sample holds a few counts of this clonotype. This chain uses TRBV7-2 with TRBJ2-1, with D unclear. Germline V gene data show CDR1 as SGHTA and CDR2 as FQGNSA. This CDR3 is built from 13 residues. Trimming left V 5 bases short and J 9 bases short, with 14 bases between. This CDR3 reads CASSPTGIGEQFF. The CDR3 DNA reads as TGTGCCAGCAGCCCCACGGGCATCGGTGAGCAGTTCTTC.

Details on this clonotype: A single base separates this from a much larger clone, so it may be a read error. The V gene is TRBV10-3, the J gene TRBJ1-6; D possibly corresponds to TRBD1 (5 bases). CDR3 size: 14 residues. CDR1 and CDR2 (germline): ENHRY, SYGVKD. The CDR3 DNA is TGTGCCACCAGTGAGTTGGCCGGGGGGTCACCCCTCCACTTT. It specifies CATSELAGGSPLHF.

CDR3 in DNA: TGTGCCAGCAGCCAGGGGGGGGGGATGTATGAGACCCAGTACTTC. It yields the protein CASSQGGGMYETQYF. V is TRBV7-2 and J is TRBJ2-5; tentatively, D is TRBD1 or TRBD2 (7 bases each). Trimming removed 5 bases at V and 5 bases at J, with 18 bases between. Germline values: CDR1 SGHTA, CDR2 FQGNSA. The CDR3 is made up of 15 amino acids.

This clonotype appeared many times. This chain joins TRBV7-2 and TRBJ1-5; D remains unclear. V was shortened by 5 bases and J by 3 bases, with 17 bases between the two germline ends. In germline, CDR1 is SGHTA, CDR2 FQGNSA. The CDR3 is 16 residues long. The CDR3 bases are TGTGCCAGCAGCCAAGGGCCGGGATGGAACAATCAGCCCCAGCATTTT. This sequence encodes CASSQGPGWNNQPQHF. The full variable domain, rest sourced from reference TRBV7-2 and TRBJ1-5, is GAGVSQSPSNKVTEKGKDVELRCDPISGHTALYWYRQSLGQGLEFLIYFQGNSAPDKSGLPSDRFSAERTGGSVSTLTIQRTQQEDSAVYLCASSQGPGWNNQPQHFGDGTRLSIL.